These T cell receptor beta chains were read from a single sample in a study of blood T cells in healthy people across ages. TCRdb re-analysed the 5' RACE reads in MiXCR, keeping a single row per CDR3 protein. Of hundreds of thousands of distinct CDR3 sequences listed, approximately 52% are singletons. Sequencing input: blood. These receptors were obtained from a woman over 75 in good health. Both conserved end residues are part of each CDR3. D genes are given only for firm matches. Some rows mark clone size as missing; the rest say once, few, many or name a class of expanded clone.

-,-,TRBJ2-5,TRBV6-2/TRBV6-3,CATLEPLRQETQYF,TGTGCCACCCTGGAGCCCCTTCGCCAAGAGACCCAGTACTTC
TRBD2,-,TRBJ2-5,TRBV6-5,CASSYSGGYRVETQYF,TGTGCCAGCAGTTACTCGGGGGGGTACCGGGTAGAGACCCAGTACTTC
-,few,TRBJ2-2,TRBV7-3,CASSFGGGELFF,TGTGCCAGCAGCTTTGGTGGCGGGGAGCTGTTTTTT
TRBD2,many,TRBJ2-1,TRBV9,CASNSGRAMTYNEQFF,TGTGCCAGCAATAGCGGGAGGGCCATGACCTACAATGAGCAGTTCTTC
TRBD2,few,TRBJ2-7,TRBV6-2/TRBV6-3,CASSPYERELGEQYF,TGTGCCAGCAGCCCCTATGAGCGGGAGTTAGGTGAGCAGTACTTC
TRBD2,many,TRBJ2-3,TRBV7-2,CASSRTRRDADTQYF,TGTGCCAGCAGCCGGACTAGAAGGGACGCAGATACGCAGTATTTT
-,-,TRBJ2-3,TRBV7-2,CASSLTFSTGTQYF,TGTGCCAGCAGCTTAACGTTCAGCACAGGTACGCAGTATTTT
-,few,TRBJ2-5,TRBV7-9,CASSLGAKETQYF,TGTGCCAGCAGCTTAGGAGCGAAAGAGACCCAGTACTTC
-,many,TRBJ2-3,TRBV7-9,CASSLESVTDTQYF,TGTGCCAGCAGCTTAGAGTCGGTAACAGATACGCAGTATTTT
TRBD2,-,TRBJ2-5,TRBV29-1,CSVVFGVSGAVETQYF,TGCAGCGTTGTTTTCGGGGTTAGCGGGGCCGTGGAGACCCAGTACTTC